This entry is about one T cell receptor (beta chain). Researchers divided each subset's genomic DNA evenly across several immunoSEQ plates. Method: immunoSEQ multiplex PCR; TCRdb's copy keeps in-frame clones and lacks some. The repertoire includes roughly 1,800,000 clones, less than 95% of them detected once, and more than 0.9% sits in the top ten. The sample is drawn from a study of shared clonotypes between healthy human individuals. V lost 1 base and J lost 0; bases outside the gene matches: 3. This CDR3 comprises 18 residues. Germline loops: CDR1 MGHRA, CDR2 YSYEKL. Naivety among CD8 cells was defined by CD45RO negativity and positive CCR7 selection, thereby excluding terminally differentiated effector memory CD45RA+ cells.

The J gene is TRBJ1-6, the V gene TRBV4-1, with TRBD1 identical over 10 bases. Sequencing used naive CD8+ T cells sorted from blood. The receptor was isolated from a young man in good health. CDR3 loop: CASSQGQGAISYNSPLHF. The CDR3 DNA follows: TGCGCCAGCAGCCAAGGACAGGGGGCAATCTCCTATAATTCACCCCTCCACTTT.